The TCR beta chain under discussion was sequenced for a study of glioma-infiltrating T cells after dendritic cell vaccination. Overall study: Autologous tumor lysate was loaded overnight onto monocyte-derived dendritic cells grown approximately seven days with IL-4 and GM-CSF.

Findings of the study overall: Higher TCR clonality did not directly relate to longer survival.

Specified time point: after dendritic cell vaccination, including at tumor progression/relapse. The germline V gene encodes CDR1 LNHDA and CDR2 SQIVND (reference sequence). CDR3 length: 20 amino acids. V dropped 3 bases and J dropped 0 bases, with 24 bases sitting between them. As to this clone: As yet, its antigen is unknown.

Up to 2 ug genomic DNA was used for TCRB CDR3 amplification. Only in-frame clones appear in the TCRdb table, and some are missing; sequencing was by immunoSEQ multiplex PCR. The table has fewer than 60,000 clones, 75% to 90% seen once; the top ten hold approximately 5.3%. The material was blood, obtained after dendritic cell vaccination. The sequence derives from a human donor with glioblastoma. This sequence joins TRBV19 and TRBJ1-3; D gene uncertain. For the CDR3, the DNA is TGTGCCAGTAGTATTGGGTTTGCGGCAGTAGGAAGACTCTCTGGAAACACCATATATTTT. Protein sequence: CASSIGFAAVGRLSGNTIYF.